This T cell receptor (beta chain) was sequenced in a study of shared clonotypes between healthy human individuals. The overall study: The composition of the donors was a couple of women and a few men aged 18 to 49.

Naivety among CD8 cells was defined by CD45RO negativity and positive CCR7 selection, thereby excluding terminally differentiated effector memory CD45RA+ cells. Between the trimmed V and J ends, which lost 2 bases and 5 bases, there was a span of 14 bases. The germline gives CDR1 SGHRS, CDR2 YFSETQ. The CDR3 spans 14 residues. In the case of this clone: Its specificity is not known.

Whole-study results and caveats: In contrast to clonotypes shared by all four donors, non-shared clonotypes had lower generation probabilities.

Authors' methods: As immunoSEQ supplied junction-only sequences (without quality scores), filtering differed. TCRdb's copy holds only in-frame clones and misses some; the assay was immunoSEQ multiplex PCR. That table is the source of V, J and clone size, and D and trimming were worked out from the DNA. The data hold approximately 810,000 clones, with approximately 92% observed a single time. The material sequenced was naive CD8+ T cells sorted from blood. This receptor was obtained from a young man in good health. The rearrangement links TRBV5-1 to TRBJ2-7, with D maybe TRBD1 (5 bases). This CDR3 reads CASSLGALFDEQYF. CDR3 DNA: TGCGCCAGCAGCTTAGGGGCTTTATTTGACGAGCAGTACTTC.